The 19 T cell receptor beta chains presented below share a single source sample, sequenced in a study of blood T cell repertoires in COVID-19. Some clones are missing from TCRdb's copy, which holds only in-frame ones; the method was immunoSEQ multiplex PCR. Of 29,000 or so clones listed, 92% were seen once; the top ten hold around 2.2%. Sequencing input: peripheral blood. All receptors come from a man aged 45-65 years with active COVID-19.

V is TRBV29-1 and J is TRBJ2-1; 11 bases fit TRBD2. There are 14 residues in the CDR3. V shed 6 bases, J shed 6 bases, and the junction held 7 bases outside the gene matches. Germline V lookup: CDR1 SQVTM, CDR2 ANQGSEA. CDR3 protein: CSVPRLAGLNEQFF. The CDR3 bases are TGCAGCGTACCTAGACTAGCGGGGCTCAATGAGCAGTTCTTC.

This clone is a singleton in its sample. The DNA of the CDR3 is TGTGCCAGCATATTACTCGGGACAGAAGAGACCCAGTACTTC. As protein: CASILLGTEETQYF. The chain recombines TRBV7-9 with TRBJ2-5; 7 nucleotides align to TRBD1. CDR3 length: 14 amino acids. V dropped 7 bases and J dropped 3; count of bases not matched to a gene: 8. From germline, CDR1 is SEHNR and CDR2 FQNEAQ (reference sequence).

CDR3 in amino acids: CASVRGWADTGELFF. The CDR3 region has the DNA TGTGCTAGTGTTCGGGGGTGGGCAGACACCGGGGAGCTGTTTTTT. This chain connects TRBV12-5 to TRBJ2-2; D possibly corresponds to TRBD2 (6 bases). The germline CDR1 and CDR2 sequences are LGHNT and FRNRAP. Between the trimmed V and J ends, which lost 7 bases and 3 bases, there was a span of 15 bases. CDR3 length equals 15 residues.

This clone occurred a few times. The chain links TRBV5-1 to TRBJ2-3, with 8 bases lining up with TRBD2. CDR3 size: 17 residues. The V gene end was trimmed by 1 base and the J gene end by 2 bases; junction bases not matched to a gene: 9. CDR1 is SGHRS, CDR2 YFSETQ, per germline. Here the CDR3 DNA reads TGCGCCAGCAGCTTGCCCGGAACTAGCGGACCCACAGATACGCAGTATTTT. Residues: CASSLPGTSGPTDTQYF.

This clone was seen just once. This rearrangement joins TRBV7-9 to TRBJ1-1, with D maybe TRBD1 (6 bases). The V gene lost 1 base and the J gene lost 5 bases, with 8 bases spanning the gap. The CDR3 totals 13 residues. The germline CDR1 and CDR2 sequences are SEHNR and FQNEAQ (reference sequence). CDR3 sequence reads: CASSLGGGTEAFF. In nucleotides, the CDR3 is TGTGCCAGCAGCTTAGGAGGGGGAACTGAAGCTTTCTTT.

V and J are TRBV7-9 and TRBJ1-2, with D possibly matching TRBD1 (6 bases). This CDR3 has 14 amino acids. V lost 3 bases and J lost 4, with 12 bases in between. Germline V gene lookup returns CDR1 SEHNR and CDR2 FQNEAQ (reference sequence). CDR3 loop: CASSFFQGPYGYTF. Written as DNA, the CDR3 is TGTGCCAGCAGCTTCTTTCAGGGGCCCTATGGCTACACCTTC.

This chain connects TRBV5-5 to TRBJ1-1, with 9 bases matching TRBD1. The germline gives CDR1 SGHKS, CDR2 YYEKEE (reference sequence). The CDR3 is made up of 15 amino acids. The V segment lost 3 bases and the J segment 3 bases; nucleotides outside the gene matches: 6. The CDR3 sequence: CASSSARTGDTEAFF. The CDR3 DNA sequence: TGTGCCAGCAGCTCGGCACGGACAGGGGACACTGAAGCTTTCTTT.

This chain joins TRBV6-5 and TRBJ1-4; no clear D gene. The CDR3 is 15 residues long. Trimming shortened V by 8 bases and J by 0 bases, and 13 bases separated the two germline ends. Germline CDR1 and CDR2: MNHEY and SVGAGI. The CDR3 reads CASLAGSATNEKLFF. The CDR3 DNA reads TGTGCCAGCTTGGCAGGATCCGCAACTAATGAAAAACTGTTTTTT.

The V gene is TRBV7-2, the J gene TRBJ2-7, with 15 nucleotides matching TRBD2. Germline CDR1 SGHTA, CDR2 FQGNSA. With V trimmed by 5 bases and J by 6 bases, 11 bases remained unmatched. This CDR3 region has 17 residues. The chain's CDR3 is CASSLRTSGRALAEQYF. The CDR3 bases are TGTGCCAGCAGCCTTAGGACTAGCGGGAGGGCCTTGGCCGAGCAGTACTTC.

The CDR3: CASSIGQGSLNTEAFF. The DNA of the CDR3 is TGTGCCAGCAGCATCGGACAGGGAAGTCTGAACACTGAAGCTTTCTTT. This chain joins TRBV9 and TRBJ1-1; 8 positions agree with TRBD1. Unmatched junction bases numbered 8, after V lost 4 bases and J lost 0 bases. Germline V gene lookup returns CDR1 SGDLS and CDR2 YYNGEE. The length of the CDR3 is 16 residues.

This clone came up once. The chain uses TRBV7-8 and TRBJ1-1; weak D call: TRBD1 (6 bases). The germline V and J ends were trimmed by 5 bases and 1 base, with 8 bases remaining between them. CDR3 length: 13 amino acids. CDR1 and CDR2 from the germline V gene are SGHVS and FQNEAQ. The CDR3 DNA is TGTGCCAGCAGCATGGACAGGAACACTGAAGCTTTCTTT. Residues: CASSMDRNTEAFF.

J is TRBJ1-3 and V is TRBV29-1; D is unclear. This CDR3 has 11 residues. CDR1 is SQVTM, CDR2 ANQGSEA, per germline. V was shortened by 4 bases and J by 4 bases, with 5 bases between the two germline ends. This CDR3 is CSVAVGNTIYF. The CDR3 DNA reads TGCAGCGTTGCAGTGGGAAACACCATATATTTT.

The chain employs TRBV18 and TRBJ1-4, with 7 bases aligning to TRBD1. CDR3 length equals 16 residues. Germline lookup yields CDR1 KGHSH and CDR2 LQKENI. V was pared by 2 bases and J by 3 bases, with 6 bases of the junction left unmatched. CDR3 in amino acids: CASSPVEGAANEKLFF. CDR3 DNA: TGTGCCAGCTCACCAGTTGAGGGGGCGGCTAATGAAAAACTGTTTTTT. Looking up the rest from reference TRBV18 and TRBJ1-4 gives the full variable domain: NAGVMQNPRHLVRRRGQEARLRCSPMKGHSHVYWYRQLPEEGLKFMVYLQKENIIDESGMPKERFSAEFPKEGPSILRIQQVVRGDSAAYFCASSPVEGAANEKLFFGSGTQLSVL.

This rearrangement joins TRBV28 to TRBJ2-5, with a weak D call TRBD1 (6 bases). Germline V lookup: CDR1 MDHEN, CDR2 SYDVKM. Trimming took 7 bases from V and 3 from J, leaving 21 bases between them. The CDR3 is 16 amino acids. The CDR3 protein is CASTPTAGVGEETQYF. The CDR3 nucleotides read TGTGCCAGCACCCCAACGGCAGGGGTTGGCGAAGAGACCCAGTACTTC.

In this sample, this clone turned up once. Here the CDR3 DNA reads TGTGCCAGCAGCCATTGGGCTTCCCGCTATGGCTACACCTTC. Translating it yields CASSHWASRYGYTF. This chain uses TRBV3-1 (or the pseudogene TRBV3-2) with TRBJ1-2; no clear D gene. This CDR3 has 14 residues. Trimming pared 3 bases from V and 4 bases from J, leaving 12 bases between. Germline-derived CDR1 and CDR2 are LGHDT and YNNKEL (reference sequence).

The V and J genes are TRBV5-1 and TRBJ1-1, with D uncertain. Per germline, CDR1 SGHRS and CDR2 YFSETQ. V dropped 6 bases and J dropped 1 base, with 16 bases sitting between them. The CDR3 has 15 amino acids. CDR3: CASKREPLGNTEAFF. Here the CDR3 DNA reads TGCGCCAGCAAACGGGAACCCCTGGGGAACACTGAAGCTTTCTTT.

The chain is built from TRBV10-1 and TRBJ2-7; possibly TRBD2 for D (5 bases). Germline V gives CDR1 WNHNN, CDR2 SYGVQD (reference sequence). The CDR3 has 12 amino acids. Trimming took 2 bases from V and 5 from J, leaving 7 bases between them. Written as DNA, the CDR3 is TGCGCCAGCAGTGAGCCGGGAAACGAGCAGTACTTC. Translating it yields CASSEPGNEQYF.

This chain joins TRBV5-1 and TRBJ2-1; D perhaps matches TRBD1 (6 bases). V was clipped by 4 bases and J by 3 bases, with 14 bases between them. The germline V gene encodes CDR1 SGHRS and CDR2 YFSETQ. The CDR3 is 15 residues long. The chain's CDR3 is CASSGTRGDYNEQFF. As DNA, the CDR3 is TGCGCCAGCAGCGGGACCAGGGGCGACTACAATGAGCAGTTCTTC.

The genes are TRBV29-1 and TRBJ2-1; D is perhaps TRBD1 (6 bases). Germline V gives CDR1 SQVTM, CDR2 ANQGSEA. The CDR3 loop spans 15 amino acids. Trimming removed 4 bases from V and 0 bases from J, with 13 bases in between. The CDR3 is CSVAQGSVSYNEQFF. The CDR3 DNA reads as TGCAGCGTTGCCCAGGGGAGTGTCTCCTACAATGAGCAGTTCTTC.